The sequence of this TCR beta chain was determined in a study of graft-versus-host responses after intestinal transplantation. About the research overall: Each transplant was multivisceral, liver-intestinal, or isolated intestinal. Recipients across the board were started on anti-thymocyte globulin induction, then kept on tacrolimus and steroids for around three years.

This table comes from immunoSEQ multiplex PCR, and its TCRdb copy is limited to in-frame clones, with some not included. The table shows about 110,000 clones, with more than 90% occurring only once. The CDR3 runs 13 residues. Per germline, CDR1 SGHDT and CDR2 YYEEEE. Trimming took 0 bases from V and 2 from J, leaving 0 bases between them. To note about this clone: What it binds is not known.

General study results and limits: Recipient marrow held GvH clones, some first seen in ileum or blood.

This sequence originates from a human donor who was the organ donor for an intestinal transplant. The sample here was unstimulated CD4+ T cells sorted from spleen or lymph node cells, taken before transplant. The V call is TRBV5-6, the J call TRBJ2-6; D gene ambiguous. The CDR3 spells CASSLAGANVLTF. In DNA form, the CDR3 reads TGTGCCAGCAGCTTGGCTGGGGCCAACGTCCTGACTTTC. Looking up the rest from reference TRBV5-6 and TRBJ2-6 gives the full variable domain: DAGVTQSPTHLIKTRGQQVTLRCSPKSGHDTVSWYQQALGQGPQFIFQYYEEEERQRGNFPDRFSGHQFPNYSSELNVNALLLGDSALYLCASSLAGANVLTFGAGSRLTVL.